This T cell receptor (beta chain) originates from a study of T cells in Graves' hyperthyroidism and ophthalmopathy. The authors took PBMCs from roughly 9.3 ml fresh peripheral blood. V trimming: 5 bases; J trimming: 0 bases; junction bases outside the gene matches: 3. The germline V gene encodes CDR1 DFQATT and CDR2 SNEGSKA (reference sequence). The CDR3 loop spans 14 amino acids. Study-level points and caveats: A model using 13 V-J features told ophthalmopathy apart from stable hyperthyroidism.

Worth noting for this clonotype: Its antigen is unidentified.

Researchers amplified the TCR beta CDR3 regions from RNA transcripts. RT-PCR in the first round (using the HTBI primer set) targeted the TCR CDR3. TCRdb reanalysed the multiplex PCR reads using MiXCR and keeps one entry per CDR3 protein. The table lists about 610,000 distinct CDR3 sequences, about a sixth of them singletons. Sequencing was performed on blood. The rearrangement uses TRBV20-1 and TRBJ2-3; 9 bases align to TRBD1. The TCR was taken from a middle-aged woman with Graves' ophthalmopathy. CDR3 protein: CSAYRGLSTDTQYF. The CDR3 region has the DNA TGCAGTGCTTACAGGGGGCTTAGCACAGATACGCAGTATTTT.